These T cell receptor beta chains were read from a single sample in a study of shared clonotypes between healthy human individuals. Sequencing used immunoSEQ multiplex PCR; TCRdb keeps in-frame clones, though not all of them. Among under 750,000 clones, over 60% were seen once, and the ten largest hold less than 2%. The sample comprised memory CD4+ T cells sorted from blood. All receptors come from a woman in her 30s in good health. The CDR3 runs from the conserved cysteine through the conserved F or W. The order of the fields is V gene, J gene, CDR3 protein.

v_gene: TRBV5-4
j_gene: TRBJ2-3
CDR3aa: CASSWRTGTDTQYF

v_gene: TRBV7-9
j_gene: TRBJ2-1
CDR3aa: CASSTPGSPYNEQFF

v_gene: TRBV25-1
j_gene: TRBJ2-5
CDR3aa: CASRGATRRETQYF

v_gene: TRBV2
j_gene: TRBJ2-4
CDR3aa: CASCRAAGQGKNIQYF

v_gene: TRBV4-1
j_gene: TRBJ2-3
CDR3aa: CASSQGWSPSTDTQYF

v_gene: TRBV5-4
j_gene: TRBJ2-1
CDR3aa: CASSLGGTIFAREQFF

v_gene: TRBV6-6
j_gene: TRBJ2-3
CDR3aa: CASSRSGRGTDTQYF

v_gene: TRBV4-1
j_gene: TRBJ1-3
CDR3aa: CASSQVLRGAIDGNTIYF

v_gene: TRBV5-7
j_gene: NA
CDR3aa: CASSLSSYEQYF

v_gene: TRBV15
j_gene: TRBJ1-3
CDR3aa: CATSRAGSGNTIYF

v_gene: TRBV19
j_gene: TRBJ1-3
CDR3aa: CASSTRGAGNTIYF

v_gene: TRBV2
j_gene: TRBJ2-2
CDR3aa: CASIRGGSWAGELFF

v_gene: TRBV30
j_gene: TRBJ2-7
CDR3aa: CAWTTSYEQYF

v_gene: TRBV28
j_gene: TRBJ1-4
CDR3aa: CASSREGAREKLFF

v_gene: TRBV19
j_gene: TRBJ2-1
CDR3aa: CASSIDHVDNEQFF

v_gene: TRBV4-1
j_gene: TRBJ2-7
CDR3aa: CASSTTGTTTYEQYF

v_gene: TRBV6-1
j_gene: TRBJ2-4
CDR3aa: CASSERLRQGIQYF

v_gene: TRBV28
j_gene: TRBJ2-2
CDR3aa: CASRQPWVTGELFF

v_gene: TRBV7-9
j_gene: TRBJ2-6
CDR3aa: CASRSGSAGANVLTF

v_gene: TRBV18
j_gene: TRBJ2-1
CDR3aa: CASSARDRDPSYNEQFF

v_gene: TRBV18
j_gene: TRBJ2-2
CDR3aa: CASSRDTNTGELFF

v_gene: TRBV11-3
j_gene: TRBJ2-7
CDR3aa: CASSNRQGPSYEQYF

v_gene: TRBV19
j_gene: TRBJ1-5
CDR3aa: CASSISGGNQPQHF

v_gene: TRBV29-1
j_gene: TRBJ1-2
CDR3aa: CSVAPRGEYYGYTF

v_gene: TRBV18
j_gene: TRBJ1-4
CDR3aa: CASSFNRGGNEKLFF

v_gene: TRBV6-5
j_gene: TRBJ2-1
CDR3aa: CASSYSSGYNEQFF

v_gene: TRBV10-3
j_gene: TRBJ2-1
CDR3aa: CAISESIANEQFF

v_gene: TRBV6-5
j_gene: TRBJ2-1
CDR3aa: CASRGTREVWTEFF

v_gene: TRBV6-5
j_gene: TRBJ1-3
CDR3aa: CASSGTASSGNTIYF

v_gene: TRBV4-2
j_gene: TRBJ2-7
CDR3aa: CASSQPNGGSEQYF

v_gene: TRBV5-1
j_gene: TRBJ2-3
CDR3aa: CASSLAPSGRRVGTDTQYF

v_gene: TRBV19
j_gene: TRBJ1-2
CDR3aa: CASSIDIFDGGNYGYTF

v_gene: TRBV7-9
j_gene: TRBJ2-7
CDR3aa: CASSPPGVGARYEQYF

v_gene: TRBV4-1
j_gene: TRBJ1-5
CDR3aa: CASSQDGSGDGNQPQHF

v_gene: TRBV6-5
j_gene: TRBJ1-3
CDR3aa: CASTIPQDRGDTIYF

v_gene: TRBV30
j_gene: TRBJ2-7
CDR3aa: CAWKPGPQSYEQYF

v_gene: TRBV7-9
j_gene: TRBJ2-1
CDR3aa: CASTRDASSYNEQFF

v_gene: TRBV5-4
j_gene: TRBJ1-4
CDR3aa: CASSSRQGIGASEKLFF

v_gene: TRBV7-2
j_gene: TRBJ2-3
CDR3aa: CASSGGADTQYF

v_gene: TRBV5-1
j_gene: TRBJ2-1
CDR3aa: CASSAGTSGRGEQFF

v_gene: TRBV28
j_gene: TRBJ1-5
CDR3aa: CASSLLGQPQHF

v_gene: TRBV10-3
j_gene: TRBJ2-3
CDR3aa: CANGPGTGGSWDTQYF

v_gene: TRBV18
j_gene: TRBJ1-2
CDR3aa: CASSQQQDPYGYTF

v_gene: TRBV7-7
j_gene: TRBJ2-2
CDR3aa: CASSHFAGELFF

v_gene: TRBV18
j_gene: TRBJ1-5
CDR3aa: CASSGDQNQPQHF